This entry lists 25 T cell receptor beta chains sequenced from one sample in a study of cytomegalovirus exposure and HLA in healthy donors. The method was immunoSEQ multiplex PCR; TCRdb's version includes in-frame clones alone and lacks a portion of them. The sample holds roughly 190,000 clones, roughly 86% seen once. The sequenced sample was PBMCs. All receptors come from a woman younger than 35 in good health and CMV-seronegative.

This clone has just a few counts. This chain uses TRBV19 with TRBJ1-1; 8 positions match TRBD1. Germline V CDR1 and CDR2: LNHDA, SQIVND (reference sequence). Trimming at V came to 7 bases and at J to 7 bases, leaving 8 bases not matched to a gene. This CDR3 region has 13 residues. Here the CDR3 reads CASKYLGTGEAFF. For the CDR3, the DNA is TGTGCCAGTAAGTACCTCGGGACAGGTGAAGCTTTCTTT.

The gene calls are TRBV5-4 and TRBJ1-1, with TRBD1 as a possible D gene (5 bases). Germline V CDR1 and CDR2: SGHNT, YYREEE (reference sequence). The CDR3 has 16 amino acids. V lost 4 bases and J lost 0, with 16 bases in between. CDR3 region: CASSLSPGSMNTEAFF. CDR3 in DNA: TGTGCCAGCAGCCTATCGCCAGGGTCCATGAACACTGAAGCTTTCTTT. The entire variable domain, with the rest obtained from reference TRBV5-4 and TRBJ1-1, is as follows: ETGVTQSPTHLIKTRGQQVTLRCSSQSGHNTVSWYQQALGQGPQFIFQYYREEENGRGNFPPRFSGLQFPNYSSELNVNALELDDSALYLCASSLSPGSMNTEAFFGQGTRLTVV.

The DNA for the CDR3 is TGCGCCAGCAGCGCCTTAACTAGTCGCCAAGAGACCCAGTACTTC. Amino acids: CASSALTSRQETQYF. This chain joins TRBV5-1 and TRBJ2-5; possibly TRBD2 for D (5 bases). The CDR3 runs 15 residues. V shed 4 bases and J shed 1 base, with 14 bases lying between them. Germline-derived CDR1 and CDR2 are SGHRS and YFSETQ.

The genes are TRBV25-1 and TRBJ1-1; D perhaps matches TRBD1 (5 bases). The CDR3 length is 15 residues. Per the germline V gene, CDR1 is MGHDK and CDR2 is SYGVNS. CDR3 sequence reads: CAVKDNYKENTEAFF. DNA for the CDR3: TGTGCGGTAAAGGACAACTACAAAGAGAACACTGAAGCTTTCTTT. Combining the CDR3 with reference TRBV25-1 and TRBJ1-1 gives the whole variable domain EADIYQTPRYLVIGTGKKITLECSQTMGHDKMYWYQQDPGMELHLIHYSYGVNSTEKGDLSSESTVSRIRTEHFPLTLESARPSHTSQYLCAVKDNYKENTEAFFGQGTRLTVV.

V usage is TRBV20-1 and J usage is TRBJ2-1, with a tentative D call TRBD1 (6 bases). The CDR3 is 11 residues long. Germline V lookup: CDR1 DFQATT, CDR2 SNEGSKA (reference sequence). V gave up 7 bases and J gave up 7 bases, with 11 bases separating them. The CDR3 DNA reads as TGCAGTGAGGGCCAGGGGAATGAGCAGTTCTTC. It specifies CSEGQGNEQFF.

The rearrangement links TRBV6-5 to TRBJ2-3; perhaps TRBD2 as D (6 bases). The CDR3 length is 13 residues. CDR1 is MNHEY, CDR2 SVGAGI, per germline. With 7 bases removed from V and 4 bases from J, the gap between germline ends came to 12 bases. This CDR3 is CASTESGADTQYF. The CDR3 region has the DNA TGTGCCAGCACCGAGTCGGGGGCAGATACGCAGTATTTT.

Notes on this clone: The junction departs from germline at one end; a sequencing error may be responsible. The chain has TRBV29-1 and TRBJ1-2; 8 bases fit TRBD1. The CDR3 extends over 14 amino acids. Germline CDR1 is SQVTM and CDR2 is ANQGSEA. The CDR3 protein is CSIEGGPTGDGYTF. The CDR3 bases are TGCAGCATTGAGGGCGGGCCGACAGGGGATGGCTACACCTTC.

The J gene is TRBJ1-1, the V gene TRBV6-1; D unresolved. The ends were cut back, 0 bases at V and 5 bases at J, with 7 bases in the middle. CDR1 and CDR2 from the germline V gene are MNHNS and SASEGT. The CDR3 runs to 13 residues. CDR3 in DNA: TGTGCCAGCAGTGAAGCGGGCCCTACTGAAGCTTTCTTT. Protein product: CASSEAGPTEAFF.

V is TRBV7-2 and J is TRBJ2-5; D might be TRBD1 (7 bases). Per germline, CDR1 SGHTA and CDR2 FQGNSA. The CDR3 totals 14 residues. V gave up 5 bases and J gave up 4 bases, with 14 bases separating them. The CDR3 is CASSVQGGGETQYF. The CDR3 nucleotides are TGTGCCAGCAGCGTCCAGGGGGGAGGAGAGACCCAGTACTTC.

Written as DNA, the CDR3 is TGTGCCAGCAGCTTTAGCGGTGCGCCTCAAGAGACCCAGTACTTC. It yields the protein CASSFSGAPQETQYF. This chain links TRBV5-4 with TRBJ2-5; the D gene is possibly TRBD2 (6 bases). The CDR3 is 15 amino acids. Germline V gives CDR1 SGHNT, CDR2 YYREEE (reference sequence). The ends were cut back, 2 bases at V and 2 bases at J, with 13 bases in the middle.

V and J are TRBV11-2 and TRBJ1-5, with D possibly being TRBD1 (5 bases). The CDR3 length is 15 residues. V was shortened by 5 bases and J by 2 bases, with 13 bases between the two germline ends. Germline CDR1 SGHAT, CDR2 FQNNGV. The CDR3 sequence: CASSVRAGGNQPQHF. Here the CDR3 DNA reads TGTGCCAGCAGCGTCAGGGCCGGCGGCAATCAGCCCCAGCATTTT.

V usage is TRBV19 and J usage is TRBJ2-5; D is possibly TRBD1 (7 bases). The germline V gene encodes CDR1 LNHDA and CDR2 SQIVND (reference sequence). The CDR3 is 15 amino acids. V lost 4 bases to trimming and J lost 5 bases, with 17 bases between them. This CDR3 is CASSRSDRAGETQYF. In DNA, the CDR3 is TGTGCCAGTAGTAGGTCCGACAGGGCGGGGGAGACCCAGTACTTC.

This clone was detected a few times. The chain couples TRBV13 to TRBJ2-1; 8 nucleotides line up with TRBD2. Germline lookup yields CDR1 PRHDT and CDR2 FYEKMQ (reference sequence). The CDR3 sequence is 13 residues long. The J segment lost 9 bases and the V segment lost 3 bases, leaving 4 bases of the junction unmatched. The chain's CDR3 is CASSFGREVEQFF. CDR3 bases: TGTGCCAGCAGCTTTGGGCGGGAGGTTGAGCAGTTCTTC. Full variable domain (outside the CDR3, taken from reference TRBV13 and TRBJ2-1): AAGVIQSPRHLIKEKRETATLKCYPIPRHDTVYWYQQGPGQDPQFLISFYEKMQSDKGSIPDRFSAQQFSDYHSELNMSSLELGDSALYFCASSFGREVEQFFGPGTRLTVL.

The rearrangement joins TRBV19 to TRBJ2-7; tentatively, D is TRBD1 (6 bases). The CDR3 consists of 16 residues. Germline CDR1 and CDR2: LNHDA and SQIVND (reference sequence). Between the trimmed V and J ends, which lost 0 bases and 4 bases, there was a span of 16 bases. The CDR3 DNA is TGTGCCAGTAGTATAGAGGGGGCGCGGAGTGTATACGAGCAGTACTTC. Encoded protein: CASSIEGARSVYEQYF. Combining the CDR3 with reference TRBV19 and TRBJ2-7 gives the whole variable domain DGGITQSPKYLFRKEGQNVTLSCEQNLNHDAMYWYRQDPGQGLRLIYYSQIVNDFQKGDIAEGYSVSREKKESFPLTVTSAQKNPTAFYLCASSIEGARSVYEQYFGPGTRLTVT.

The CDR3 coding sequence is TGTGCCAGCACCTTTTGGGACAGTGGCAATCAGCCCCAGCATTTT. As protein: CASTFWDSGNQPQHF. The rearrangement links TRBV6-1 to TRBJ1-5, with 7 bases lining up with TRBD1. Germline V gene sequence: CDR1 MNHNS, CDR2 SASEGT. V was pared by 7 bases and J by 2 bases, with 8 bases of the junction left unmatched. This CDR3 comprises 15 residues.

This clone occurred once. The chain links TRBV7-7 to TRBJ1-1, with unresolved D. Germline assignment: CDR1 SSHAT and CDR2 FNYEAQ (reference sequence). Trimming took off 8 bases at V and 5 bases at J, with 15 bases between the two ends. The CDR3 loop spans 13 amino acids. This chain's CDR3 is CASLNFADTEAFF. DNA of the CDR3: TGTGCCAGCCTCAATTTCGCGGATACTGAAGCTTTCTTT.

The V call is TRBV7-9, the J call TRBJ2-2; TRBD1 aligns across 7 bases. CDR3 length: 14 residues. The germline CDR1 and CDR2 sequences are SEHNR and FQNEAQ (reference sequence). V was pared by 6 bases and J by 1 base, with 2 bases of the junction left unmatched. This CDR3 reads CASRGQQNTGELFF. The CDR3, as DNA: TGTGCCAGCAGGGGACAGCAGAACACCGGGGAGCTGTTTTTT.

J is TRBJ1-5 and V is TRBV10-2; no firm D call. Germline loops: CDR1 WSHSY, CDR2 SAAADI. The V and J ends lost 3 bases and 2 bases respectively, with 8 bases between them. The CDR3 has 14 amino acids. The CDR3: CASSDRQGNQPQHF. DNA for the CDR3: TGCGCCAGCAGTGATAGGCAGGGCAATCAGCCCCAGCATTTT.

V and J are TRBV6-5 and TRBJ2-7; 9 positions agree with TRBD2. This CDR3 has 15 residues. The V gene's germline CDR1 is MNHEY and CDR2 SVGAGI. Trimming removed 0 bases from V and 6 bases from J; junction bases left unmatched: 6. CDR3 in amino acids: CASSYSGLAGREQYF. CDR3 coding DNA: TGTGCCAGCAGTTACTCGGGGCTAGCGGGACGCGAGCAGTACTTC.

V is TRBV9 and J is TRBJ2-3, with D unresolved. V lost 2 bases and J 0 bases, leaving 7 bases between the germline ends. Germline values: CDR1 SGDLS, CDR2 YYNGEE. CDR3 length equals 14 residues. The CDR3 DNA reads TGTGCCAGCAGCGTGGAGACCAGCACAGATACGCAGTATTTT. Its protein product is CASSVETSTDTQYF.

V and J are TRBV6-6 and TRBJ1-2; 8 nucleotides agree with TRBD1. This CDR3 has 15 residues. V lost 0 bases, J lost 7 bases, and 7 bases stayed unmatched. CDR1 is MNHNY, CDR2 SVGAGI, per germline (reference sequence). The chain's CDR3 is CASSYSGQGARGYTF. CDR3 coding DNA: TGTGCCAGCAGTTACTCCGGGCAGGGGGCTCGTGGCTACACCTTC.

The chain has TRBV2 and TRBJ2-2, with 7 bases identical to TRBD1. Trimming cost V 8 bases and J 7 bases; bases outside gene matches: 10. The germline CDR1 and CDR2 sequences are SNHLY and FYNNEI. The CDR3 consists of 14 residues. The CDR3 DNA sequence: TGTGCCAGCGGACGGGACAGAGGGGTCGGGGAGCTGTTTTTT. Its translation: CASGRDRGVGELFF.

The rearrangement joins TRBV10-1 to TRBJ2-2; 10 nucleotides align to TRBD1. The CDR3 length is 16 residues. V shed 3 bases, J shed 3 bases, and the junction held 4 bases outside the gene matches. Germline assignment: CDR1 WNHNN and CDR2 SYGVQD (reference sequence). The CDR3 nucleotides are TGCGCCAGCAGTGACCCTGGGACAGGGGACACCGGGGAGCTGTTTTTT. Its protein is CASSDPGTGDTGELFF.

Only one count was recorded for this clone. The CDR3, as DNA: TGTGCCAGCAGCTTAAGTAGCGCCTTTGGGAGGTCCGGGGAGCTGTTTTTT. This codes for CASSLSSAFGRSGELFF. V and J are TRBV11-2 and TRBJ2-2; tentatively, D is TRBD2 (6 bases). The CDR3 is 17 residues long. Germline loops: CDR1 SGHAT, CDR2 FQNNGV. V lost 2 bases and J 6 bases, leaving 19 bases between the germline ends.

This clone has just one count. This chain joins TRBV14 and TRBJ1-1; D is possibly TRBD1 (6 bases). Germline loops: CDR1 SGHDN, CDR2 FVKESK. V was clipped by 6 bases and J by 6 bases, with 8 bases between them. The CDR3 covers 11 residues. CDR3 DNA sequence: TGTGCCAGCAGACACAGGGCTGAAGCTTTCTTT. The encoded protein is CASRHRAEAFF.